This T cell receptor beta chain derives from a study of beta chain features in type 1 diabetes. Study summary: The samples had around 98 million sorted cells examined in all.

Using CD45RO/CCR7/CD25/CD127/CD95/CD27, CD4+ naive, central memory, regulatory and stem cell-like memory cells were sorted. Points from the study as a whole: The similarity of naive, central memory and Treg TCRB repertoires appeared greater among patients than among healthy donors. In all four CD4+ subsets, TCRB CDR3 length was significantly, moderately reduced in type 1 diabetes. Type 1 diabetes patients had VDJ junctions that carried fewer insertions and more deletions.

The table lists this clone with many counts. As yet, its antigen is unknown. Germline V gives CDR1 ENHRY, CDR2 SYGVKD. Trimming at V came to 3 bases and at J to 4 bases, leaving 6 bases not matched to a gene. The CDR3 covers 15 residues. Reverse transcribing all isolated RNA meant expressed TCRB transcripts were sequenced. The data were produced by immunoSEQ multiplex PCR, yet TCRdb's version contains in-frame clones alone and is incomplete. The sample includes over 650,000 clones, around 15% of them seen just once. What was sequenced was naive CD4+ T cells from blood. V usage is TRBV10-3 and J usage is TRBJ2-5; 9 nucleotides align to TRBD1. The TCR was taken from a man between 18 and 35 years old with type 1 diabetes. CDR3 DNA: TGTGCCATCAGTGATCGGGGACAGGGCCGAGAGACCCAGTACTTC. It encodes CAISDRGQGRETQYF.